Listed here is a single T cell receptor (beta chain). This entry comes from a study of T cell responses to AZD1222 COVID-19 vaccine. Using immunoSEQ multiplex PCR, the repertoire was profiled, and TCRdb retains in-frame clones only, with some absent. Here the sample spans 75,000 to 100,000 clones, around nine tenths being singletons. The length of the CDR3 is 16 residues. Between the trimmed V and J ends, which lost 1 base and 8 bases, there was a span of 20 bases. Germline values: CDR1 SGHAT, CDR2 FQNNGV. The sequence derives from an adult who received the AZD1222 COVID-19 vaccine. Sequences were derived from peripheral blood, sampled 28 days after the second AZD1222 dose. V is TRBV11-2 and J is TRBJ1-2; D ambiguous. In DNA form, the CDR3 reads TGTGCCAGCAGCTTAGGAGGGCGGCCGACGCTTGGGGGCTACACCTTC. Its translation: CASSLGGRPTLGGYTF.